These 27 T cell receptor beta chains originate from one sample sequenced in a study of T cells in women clearing cervical HPV infection. Sequencing used immunoSEQ multiplex PCR; TCRdb keeps in-frame clones, though not all of them. This sample's table reports 25,000 to 35,000 clones. Sequencing used blood buffy coat. These receptors all stem from a woman aged 18 to 75 with a cervical HPV16 infection that either progressed to CIN3+ or cleared (not recorded which).

The DNA read from the CDR3 is TGTGCCAGCAGTGAAGCCAGGCAGGATGGC. Translating gives CASSEARQDG. The full CDR3 protein reads CASSEARQDGYTF. This chain connects TRBV6-1 to TRBJ1-2; no clear D. The read finishes 3 residues shy of the CDR3 end, and the germline J gene is used to complete it. Germline CDR1 reads MNHNS; CDR2 reads SASEGT. V was clipped by 0 bases and J by 6 bases, with 8 bases between them. CDR3 length equals 13 residues.

As for this clone: With the read ending 3 residues before the CDR3 end, the germline J gene is used to fill in that end. This chain links TRBV19 with TRBJ1-1; the match to TRBD1 covers 8 bases. CDR3 length: 16 residues. Germline V lookup: CDR1 LNHDA, CDR2 SQIVND (reference sequence). V trimming: 3 bases; J trimming: 6 bases; junction bases outside the gene matches: 12. The CDR3 loop reads CASSMKWRTGTPEAFF. CDR3 bases read: TGTGCCAGTAGTATGAAATGGAGGACAGGGACCCCTGAA.

About this clone itself: With the read ending 3 residues before the CDR3 end, the germline J gene is used to fill in that end. The V gene is TRBV11-2, the J gene TRBJ2-7, with a tentative D call TRBD1 (6 bases). This CDR3 has 12 amino acids. Trimming cost V 5 bases and J 5 bases, with 10 bases left between them. Germline CDR1 is SGHAT and CDR2 is FQNNGV. The CDR3 here is CASSPQGDEQYF. The sequenced CDR3 bases are TGTGCCAGCAGCCCACAGGGAGACGAG. The full variable domain, completed using reference TRBV11-2 and TRBJ2-7, is EAGVAQSPRYKIIEKRQSVAFWCNPISGHATLYWYQQILGQGPKLLIQFQNNGVVDDSQLPKDRFSAERLKGVDSTLKIQPAKLEDSAVYLCASSPQGDEQYFGPGTRLTVT.

The covered CDR3 bases are TGCAGTGCTAGAGTACCCCTAGTCCAAGAGACT. Its protein product is CSARVPLVQET. The whole CDR3 is CSARVPLVQETQYF. The gene calls are TRBV20-1 and TRBJ2-4; D is uncertain. The read gets to within 3 residues of the CDR3 end, and the germline J gene fills in the rest. CDR3 length equals 14 residues. CDR1 is DFQATT, CDR2 SNEGSKA, per germline (reference sequence).

On this clone itself: Read coverage stops 3 residues before the CDR3 terminus; the germline J gene supplies the remainder. The chain joins TRBV30 to TRBJ2-4; 8 bases align to TRBD1. CDR1 and CDR2 from the germline V gene are GTSNPN and SVGIG (reference sequence). CDR3 length equals 14 residues. The chain's CDR3 is CAWSVRDRHRGQYF. CDR3 bases read: TGTGCCTGGAGTGTCCGGGACAGGCATCGGGGT.

Regarding this clone: The read ends 3 residues early relative to the CDR3; the germline J gene fills the gap. This chain joins TRBV9 and TRBJ2-3; the D is unclear. The length of the CDR3 is 16 residues. V was trimmed by 0 bases and J by 0 bases, leaving 11 bases between them. CDR1 SGDLS and CDR2 YYNGEE come from the germline V gene. CDR3 protein: CASSVEGPPSTDTQYF. The sequenced part of the CDR3 DNA is TGTGCCAGCAGCGTAGAGGGTCCGCCGAGCACAGATACG.

Comment on this clone: With the read ending 3 residues before the CDR3 end, the germline J gene is used to fill in that end. The rearrangement links TRBV28 to TRBJ2-3, with D possibly TRBD1 on 7 matching bases. V dropped 2 bases and J dropped 2 bases, with 14 bases sitting between them. Germline V gene lookup returns CDR1 MDHEN and CDR2 SYDVKM. The CDR3 contains 16 residues. The covered CDR3 bases are TGTGCCAGCAGTTTACAGGGGGGACCATTCACAGATACG. Amino acids: CASSLQGGPFTDT. The complete CDR3 protein is CASSLQGGPFTDTQYF.

With regard to this clone: From the germline J gene comes the end of the CDR3, since the read stops 3 residues before it. The chain has TRBV6-2 or TRBV6-3 and TRBJ2-7; 7 nucleotides line up with TRBD1. CDR3 length: 16 residues. V lost 6 bases, J lost 0 bases, and 11 bases stayed unmatched. Looked up from germline, CDR1 is MNHEY and CDR2 is SVGEGT. The covered CDR3 bases are TGTGCCAGCAGAACCTACAGGGGCCAGAGCTCCTACGAG. This codes for CASRTYRGQSSYE. The CDR3 as a whole reads CASRTYRGQSSYEQYF.

Concerning this clone itself: Read data end 3 residues before the CDR3 end; the end is taken from the germline J gene. The chain carries TRBV7-8 and TRBJ2-3; tentatively, D is TRBD1 (7 bases). V was shortened by 5 bases and J by 1 base, with 13 bases between the two germline ends. The CDR3 extends over 15 amino acids. Germline-derived CDR1 and CDR2 are SGHVS and FQNEAQ. The CDR3 reads CASSQGGGGTDTQYF. The covered CDR3 bases are TGTGCCAGCAGCCAGGGGGGCGGGGGCACAGATACG.

On this clone itself: Read coverage stops 3 residues before the CDR3 terminus; the germline J gene supplies the remainder. This chain uses TRBV6-2 or TRBV6-3 with TRBJ1-2; 7 bases fit TRBD1. CDR1 is MNHEY, CDR2 SVGEGT, per germline. CDR3 length: 14 residues. After removal of 5 bases from V and 4 bases from J, the junction contained 7 bases not matched to a gene. The CDR3 DNA, read in part, is TGTGCCAGCAGTACCTGGACAGGACCCTATGGC. Amino acid sequence: CASSTWTGPYG. The complete CDR3 reads CASSTWTGPYGYTF.

On this clone itself: The DNA ends 3 residues before the CDR3 does, and the rest of the CDR3 is filled in from the germline J gene. The chain couples TRBV20-1 to TRBJ2-2, with 9 bases that match TRBD1. CDR1 is DFQATT and CDR2 is SNEGSKA in the germline V gene (reference sequence). CDR3 length equals 14 residues. CDR3 protein: CSAVRQGGNSPLFF. The DNA read from the CDR3 is TGCAGTGCCGTTAGACAGGGGGGAAATTCACCG.

CDR3 region: CATSPGQGNQPQYF. The DNA read from the CDR3 is TGCGCCACTTCTCCGGGACAGGGTAATCAGCCG. V gene TRBV10-1 combines with J gene TRBJ2-3; 9 bases are shared with TRBD1. The read ends 3 residues before the CDR3 terminus; that terminus is restored from the germline J gene. This CDR3 has 14 residues. Germline V gives CDR1 WNHNN, CDR2 SYGVQD (reference sequence).

The DNA read from the CDR3 is TGTGCCAGTAGTACTACCCAGGACAATACAAGCACAGATACG. Translating gives CASSTTQDNTSTDT. In full, the CDR3 is CASSTTQDNTSTDTQYF. The chain recombines TRBV19 with TRBJ2-3, with D tentatively TRBD1 (5 bases). The CDR3 end is not reached by the read, which stops 3 residues before it; the germline J gene fills it in. V gave up 4 bases and J gave up 0 bases, with 17 bases separating them. The germline V gene has CDR1 LNHDA and CDR2 SQIVND (reference sequence). This CDR3 spans 17 amino acids.

Points on this clone: The read ends 3 residues before the CDR3 terminus; that terminus is restored from the germline J gene. This rearrangement joins TRBV7-9 to TRBJ1-2; D ambiguous. CDR1 SEHNR and CDR2 FQNEAQ come from the germline V gene (reference sequence). This CDR3 has 14 amino acids. CDR3 region: CASIGLRSSGDYTF. Incomplete CDR3 DNA: TGTGCCAGCATCGGCCTCAGAAGTTCGGGTGAC.

Worth noting for this clone: Read data end 3 residues before the CDR3 end; the end is taken from the germline J gene. The rearrangement links TRBV5-1 to TRBJ2-3; D is ambiguous. The CDR3 has 12 residues. V shed 5 bases and J shed 4 bases, with 8 bases lying between them. Germline V gene lookup returns CDR1 SGHRS and CDR2 YFSETQ. The CDR3 DNA, read in part, is TGCGCCAGCAGAGGCCAGGCAGATACG. Residues: CASRGQADT. The CDR3 reads in full as CASRGQADTQYF. Full variable domain (rest looked up from reference TRBV5-1 and TRBJ2-3): KAGVTQTPRYLIKTRGQQVTLSCSPISGHRSVSWYQQTPGQGLQFLFEYFSETQRNKGNFPGRFSGRQFSNSRSEMNVSTLELGDSALYLCASRGQADTQYFGPGTRLTVL.

In regard to this clone: Coverage ceases 3 residues before the CDR3 finishes, and the germline J gene fills in the end. This sequence joins TRBV30 and TRBJ2-7, with TRBD1 matching over 9 bases. The CDR3 has 12 residues. CDR1 and CDR2 (germline): GTSNPN, SVGIG (reference sequence). The ends lost 5 bases at V and 3 bases at J; junction bases unmatched: 2. The covered CDR3 bases are TGTGCCTGGGAGACAGGGGGCTACGAG. The encoded protein is CAWETGGYE. The whole CDR3 protein is CAWETGGYEQYF. The full variable domain, in which reference TRBV30 and TRBJ2-7 provide the parts outside the CDR3, is SQTIHQWPATLVQPVGSPLSLECTVEGTSNPNLYWYRQAAGRGLQLLFYSVGIGQISSEVPQNLSASRPQDRQFILSSKKLLLSDSGFYLCAWETGGYEQYFGPGTRLTVT.

Comment on this clone: Read data end 3 residues before the CDR3 end; the end is taken from the germline J gene. The chain links TRBV5-1 to TRBJ2-7; a possible D gene is TRBD1 (6 bases). V shed 4 bases and J shed 3 bases, with 11 bases lying between them. The CDR3 extends over 13 amino acids. From germline, CDR1 is SGHRS and CDR2 YFSETQ. CDR3 protein: CASSQDRLYEQYF. The CDR3 DNA, read in part, is TGCGCCAGCAGCCAGGACAGACTCTACGAG. Full variable domain (missing parts from reference TRBV5-1 and TRBJ2-7): KAGVTQTPRYLIKTRGQQVTLSCSPISGHRSVSWYQQTPGQGLQFLFEYFSETQRNKGNFPGRFSGRQFSNSRSEMNVSTLELGDSALYLCASSQDRLYEQYFGPGTRLTVT.

About this clone: The CDR3 end is not reached by the read, which stops 3 residues before it; the germline J gene fills it in. The rearrangement uses TRBV7-3 and TRBJ2-4; no clear D gene. Germline lookup yields CDR1 SGHTA and CDR2 FQGTGA. This CDR3 comprises 15 residues. CDR3 in amino acids: CASSKTGYTQETQYF. The part of the CDR3 DNA that was read is TGTGCCAGCAGCAAGACTGGGTATACCCAAGAGACT. The variable domain in full, completed from reference TRBV7-3 and TRBJ2-4, reads GAGVSQTPSNKVTEKGKYVELRCDPISGHTALYWYRQSLGQGPEFLIYFQGTGAADDSGLPNDRFFAVRPEGSVSTLKIQRTERGDSAVYLCASSKTGYTQETQYFGAGTRLSVL.

As to this clone: Read coverage stops 3 residues before the CDR3 terminus; the germline J gene supplies the remainder. The genes are TRBV7-3 and TRBJ1-4; weak D call: TRBD1 (5 bases). Germline loops: CDR1 SGHTA, CDR2 FQGTGA. The CDR3 contains 14 residues. The CDR3 protein is CASSGNSGANVLFF. Incomplete CDR3 DNA: TGTGCCAGCAGTGGAAACTCTGGGGCCAACGTA.

As regards this clone: The CDR3 is cut off 3 residues early in the read; its end comes from the germline J gene. V gene TRBV5-5 combines with J gene TRBJ2-2, with D unresolved. The germline gives CDR1 SGHKS, CDR2 YYEKEE (reference sequence). This CDR3 is 15 amino acids long. This CDR3 reads CASSFLTVKNEKLFF. CDR3 DNA (partial): TGTGCCAGCAGCTTCTTAACGGTTAAAAATGAAAAG.

The CDR3 loop is CASSLMTVGGAFF. The part of the CDR3 DNA that was read is TGTGCCAGCAGCCTCATGACAGTTGGAGGA. The V call is TRBV12-3 or TRBV12-4, the J call TRBJ1-1; a possible D gene is TRBD1 (5 bases). The CDR3 extends 3 residues past the end of the read, so its final part is completed from the germline J gene. The CDR3 is made up of 13 amino acids.

Notes on this clone: Sequencing ends 3 residues short of the CDR3 end; the germline J gene provides the rest. The chain couples TRBV6-2 or TRBV6-3 to TRBJ1-2; D is unclear. From germline, CDR1 is MNHEY and CDR2 SVGEGT. The CDR3 is 12 residues long. This CDR3 reads CASRRRTDTYTF. The DNA read from the CDR3 is TGTGCCAGCAGAAGACGAACAGATACC.

On this clone itself: The CDR3 end falls 3 residues outside the read, so it is completed with the germline J gene. The chain is built from TRBV5-1 and TRBJ2-1; 10 nucleotides agree with TRBD2. CDR1 and CDR2 from the germline V gene are SGHRS and YFSETQ. The CDR3 runs 15 residues. Trimming at V came to 0 bases and at J to 8 bases, leaving 5 bases not matched to a gene. CDR3 protein: CASSLAGTSVYEQFF. CDR3 DNA, as far as it was read: TGCGCCAGCAGCTTGGCCGGGACTAGCGTCTATGAG. Full variable domain (remainder filled in from reference TRBV5-1 and TRBJ2-1): KAGVTQTPRYLIKTRGQQVTLSCSPISGHRSVSWYQQTPGQGLQFLFEYFSETQRNKGNFPGRFSGRQFSNSRSEMNVSTLELGDSALYLCASSLAGTSVYEQFFGPGTRLTVL.

As regards this clone: The DNA ends 3 residues before the CDR3 does, and the rest of the CDR3 is filled in from the germline J gene. The chain combines TRBV10-3 with TRBJ1-6; D is possibly TRBD1 (5 bases). The CDR3 runs 13 residues. V lost 4 bases and J lost 6, with 7 bases in between. Germline V lookup: CDR1 ENHRY, CDR2 SYGVKD. The sequenced part of the CDR3 DNA is TGTGCCATCAGTGCCCAGGGTAATTCACCC. This gives the protein CAISAQGNSP. The whole CDR3 region reads CAISAQGNSPLHF.

Incomplete CDR3 DNA: TGTGCCAGCAGCTGGAACAGGGACAACACCGGGGAG. This encodes CASSWNRDNTGE. The CDR3 in full is CASSWNRDNTGELFF. The rearrangement links TRBV5-6 to TRBJ2-2; D is possibly TRBD1 (6 bases). The sequence runs out 3 residues before the end of the CDR3; the remainder is reconstructed from the germline J gene. The V end was cut by 3 bases, the J end by 2 bases, with 11 bases between. This CDR3 is 15 amino acids long. Germline V gives CDR1 SGHDT, CDR2 YYEEEE. The whole variable domain, filled in from reference TRBV5-6 and TRBJ2-2, reads DAGVTQSPTHLIKTRGQQVTLRCSPKSGHDTVSWYQQALGQGPQFIFQYYEEEERQRGNFPDRFSGHQFPNYSSELNVNALLLGDSALYLCASSWNRDNTGELFFGEGSRLTVL.

Remarks on this clone: The read ends 3 residues shy of where the CDR3 ends; the end is completed using the germline J gene. This chain links TRBV19 with TRBJ2-3; TRBD2 agrees at 10 bases. Unmatched junction bases numbered 8, after V lost 6 bases and J lost 5 bases. CDR1 LNHDA and CDR2 SQIVND come from the germline V gene (reference sequence). This CDR3 contains 15 residues. Here the CDR3 reads CASSTWLAGEDTQYF. CDR3 DNA, as far as it was read: TGTGCCAGTAGCACGTGGCTAGCGGGGGAAGATACG.

The CDR3 DNA, read in part, is TGCAGTGCTAGAGAGCGGGAGTACAATGAG. This codes for CSAREREYNE. The full CDR3 is CSAREREYNEQFF. The rearrangement joins TRBV20-1 to TRBJ2-1; 7 positions match TRBD2. The read terminates 3 residues ahead of where the CDR3 ends, so the germline J gene completes it. The CDR3 extends over 13 amino acids. After removal of 0 bases from V and 4 bases from J, the junction contained 0 bases not matched to a gene. Germline loops: CDR1 DFQATT, CDR2 SNEGSKA (reference sequence).